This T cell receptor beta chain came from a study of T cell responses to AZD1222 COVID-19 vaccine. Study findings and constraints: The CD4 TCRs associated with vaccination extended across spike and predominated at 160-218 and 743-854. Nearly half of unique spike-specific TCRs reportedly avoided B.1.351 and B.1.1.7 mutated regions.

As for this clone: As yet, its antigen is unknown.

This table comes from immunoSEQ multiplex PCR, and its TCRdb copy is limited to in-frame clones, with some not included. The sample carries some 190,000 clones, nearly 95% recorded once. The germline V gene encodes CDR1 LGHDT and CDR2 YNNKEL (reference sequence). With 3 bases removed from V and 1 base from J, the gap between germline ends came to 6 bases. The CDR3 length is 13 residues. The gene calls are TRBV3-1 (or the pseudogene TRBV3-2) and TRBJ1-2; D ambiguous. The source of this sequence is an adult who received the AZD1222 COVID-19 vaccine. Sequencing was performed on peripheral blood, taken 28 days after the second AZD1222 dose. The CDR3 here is CASSHHSNYGYTF. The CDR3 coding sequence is TGTGCCAGCAGCCACCACAGTAACTATGGCTACACCTTC.